This T cell receptor (beta chain) came from a study of blood T cell repertoires in COVID-19. Looking at the study overall: Sites across the United States, Italy and Spain contributed samples from acute and convalescent COVID-19.

This CDR3 contains 14 residues. Germline lookup yields CDR1 KGHDR and CDR2 SFDVKD. Trimming removed 3 bases from V and 8 bases from J, with 13 bases in between. Per the study methods: Using reference gene primer amplification, nucleated cell counts were estimated. Generated by immunoSEQ multiplex PCR, the TCRdb table keeps only in-frame clones and is missing some. That table supplies the V and J calls and clone size; D and trimming were determined from the DNA. The repertoire holds approximately 300,000 clones, with under 90% as singletons. Material for sequencing was PBMCs or T cells enriched from blood (not recorded which). This TCR came from a woman between 18 and 29 years old who had recovered from COVID-19. J is TRBJ2-1 and V is TRBV24-1, with D perhaps matching TRBD2 (7 bases). The CDR3 here is CATSDGGREHEQFF. As DNA, the CDR3 is TGTGCCACCAGTGATGGGGGGCGGGAGCATGAGCAGTTCTTC.